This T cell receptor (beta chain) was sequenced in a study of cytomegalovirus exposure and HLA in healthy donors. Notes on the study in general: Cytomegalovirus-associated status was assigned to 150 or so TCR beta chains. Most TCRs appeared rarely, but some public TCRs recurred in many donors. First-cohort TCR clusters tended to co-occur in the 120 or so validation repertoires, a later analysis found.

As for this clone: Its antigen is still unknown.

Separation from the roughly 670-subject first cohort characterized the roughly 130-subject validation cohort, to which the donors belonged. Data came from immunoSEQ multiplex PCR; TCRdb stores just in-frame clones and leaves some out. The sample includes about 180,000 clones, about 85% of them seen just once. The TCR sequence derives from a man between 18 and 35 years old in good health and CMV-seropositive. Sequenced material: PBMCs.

CDR3 in amino acids: CASRVPGQGALGNQPQHF. DNA of the CDR3: TGTGCCAGCAGGGTACCGGGACAGGGGGCGCTAGGCAATCAGCCCCAGCATTTT. This rearrangement joins TRBV28 to TRBJ1-5; 12 bases are a match to TRBD1. Per germline, CDR1 MDHEN and CDR2 SYDVKM. Trimming removed 6 bases from V and 2 bases from J; junction bases left unmatched: 11. This CDR3 has 18 residues.